Listed below are T cell receptor beta chains from one sample, sequenced in a study of blood T cell repertoires in COVID-19. Only in-frame clones appear in the TCRdb table, and some are missing; sequencing was by immunoSEQ multiplex PCR. Counted here are about 220,000 clones, around 82% occurring once; the ten biggest clones make up 3% to 4.5%. Sequencing was carried out using PBMCs or T cells enriched from blood (not recorded which). The receptors come from a woman aged 40 to 50 who had been exposed to COVID-19. CDR3s include the opening cysteine and the closing phenylalanine or tryptophan. Fields, in order: V gene, clone size, J gene, D gene, CDR3 DNA, CDR3 protein. The D gene is left open where the match is weak. Only part of the rows carry a size: once, few, many, or a class if the clone is expanded.

TRBV11-1,once,TRBJ1-1,.,TGTGCCAGCAGCAGAGGGTACACTGAAGCTTTCTTT,CASSRGYTEAFF
TRBV5-4,.,TRBJ2-3,TRBD2,TGTGCCAGCAGCTTGCGTGAACTAGCGGGGGCGGATACGCAGTATTTT,CASSLRELAGADTQYF
TRBV3-1/TRBV3-2,once,TRBJ2-5,TRBD1,TGTGCCAGCAGCCAATACCCAGGGACAGGGGAGACCCAGTACTTC,CASSQYPGTGETQYF
TRBV6-2/TRBV6-3,.,TRBJ2-2,TRBD1,TGTGCCAGCAGTCGGCCCGGGACAGGGATCACCGGGGAGCTGTTTTTT,CASSRPGTGITGELFF
TRBV10-2,.,TRBJ2-7,TRBD1,TGCGCCAGCAGTGAGTCTGGGACAGGGGGGGCCCACGAGCAGTACTTC,CASSESGTGGAHEQYF
TRBV23-1,once,TRBJ2-5,TRBD2,TGCGCCAGCAGTCAACGTGGCCTAGCGGGGGGGTACCAAGAGACCCAGTACTTC,CASSQRGLAGGYQETQYF
TRBV3-1/TRBV3-2,.,TRBJ2-7,.,TGTGCCAGCAGCCATACGGCGGGGAGCTCCTACGAGCAGTACTTC,CASSHTAGSSYEQYF
TRBV3-1/TRBV3-2,.,TRBJ2-4,.,TGTGCCAGCAGCCAAAGAGGGGCCAAAAACATTCAGTACTTC,CASSQRGAKNIQYF
TRBV7-3,.,TRBJ1-2,TRBD1,TGTGCCAGCAGCCCGGGACAGAACTATGGCTACACCTTC,CASSPGQNYGYTF
TRBV28,.,TRBJ2-7,TRBD1,TGTGCCAGCACCCCCCGGGGGACAGGGGTTTACGAGCAGTACTTC,CASTPRGTGVYEQYF
TRBV18,.,TRBJ1-1,.,TGTGCCAGCTCACCAGAACTACCAGGGGACGCTTTCTTT,CASSPELPGDAFF